This T cell receptor beta chain was identified during a study of Ad26.COV2.S vaccination and SARS-CoV-2 variants. Points from the study as a whole: Estimates derived from TCR breadth and depth analyses may have underestimated total T cell responses.

The CDR3 covers 14 residues. Germline loops: CDR1 SGHTA, CDR2 FQGNSA. The V and J ends lost 5 bases and 5 bases respectively, with 12 bases between them. This sample's treatment: around 19 received Ad26.COV2.S at low or high dose, single or two shots; several received placebo; per-sample allocation not given. Each sample was drawn 63 days after the first injection (of vaccine or placebo). Regarding this clone: Its antigen is as yet unknown.

Assay: immunoSEQ multiplex PCR; the TCRdb copy retains only in-frame clones and omits some. The sample contains roughly 460,000 clones, approximately 90% of which appear only once. This receptor was identified in a person between 18 and 60 years old who received the Ad26.COV2.S COVID-19 vaccine or a placebo. The chain couples TRBV7-2 to TRBJ2-2; D possibly corresponds to TRBD1 (6 bases). The sample consisted of peripheral blood, taken in a trial of Ad26.COV2.S vaccine versus placebo. CDR3 region: CASSPQGYTGELFF. For the CDR3, the DNA is TGTGCCAGCAGCCCCCAGGGGTATACCGGGGAGCTGTTTTTT.